This TCR beta chain originates from a study of blood T cell repertoires in COVID-19. On the study more broadly: From the United States, Italy and Spain came samples of acute and convalescent COVID-19. The cDNA or gDNA used as material had been derived from T cells, B-cell-depleted T cells, or PBMCs.

Original processing methods: The authors estimated nucleated cell counts from reference gene primer amplification. Using immunoSEQ multiplex PCR, the repertoire was profiled, and TCRdb retains in-frame clones only, with some absent. V, J and clone size are those of that table, while D and trimming were read from the DNA. The table shows about 120,000 clones, with 60% to 80% occurring only once. Germline V lookup: CDR1 SGHRS, CDR2 YFSETQ. This CDR3 is built from 16 residues. V trimming: 0 bases; J trimming: 0 bases; junction bases outside the gene matches: 2. The J gene is TRBJ2-3, the V gene TRBV5-1; 9 bases match TRBD1. This TCR derives from a human donor in a cohort sampled during active COVID-19. Sequenced material: peripheral blood. The CDR3 region is CASSLAGQGSTDTQYF. Here the CDR3 DNA reads TGCGCCAGCAGCTTGGCTGGACAGGGGAGCACAGATACGCAGTATTTT. Together with reference TRBV5-1 and TRBJ2-3, the CDR3 gives the full variable domain: KAGVTQTPRYLIKTRGQQVTLSCSPISGHRSVSWYQQTPGQGLQFLFEYFSETQRNKGNFPGRFSGRQFSNSRSEMNVSTLELGDSALYLCASSLAGQGSTDTQYFGPGTRLTVL.